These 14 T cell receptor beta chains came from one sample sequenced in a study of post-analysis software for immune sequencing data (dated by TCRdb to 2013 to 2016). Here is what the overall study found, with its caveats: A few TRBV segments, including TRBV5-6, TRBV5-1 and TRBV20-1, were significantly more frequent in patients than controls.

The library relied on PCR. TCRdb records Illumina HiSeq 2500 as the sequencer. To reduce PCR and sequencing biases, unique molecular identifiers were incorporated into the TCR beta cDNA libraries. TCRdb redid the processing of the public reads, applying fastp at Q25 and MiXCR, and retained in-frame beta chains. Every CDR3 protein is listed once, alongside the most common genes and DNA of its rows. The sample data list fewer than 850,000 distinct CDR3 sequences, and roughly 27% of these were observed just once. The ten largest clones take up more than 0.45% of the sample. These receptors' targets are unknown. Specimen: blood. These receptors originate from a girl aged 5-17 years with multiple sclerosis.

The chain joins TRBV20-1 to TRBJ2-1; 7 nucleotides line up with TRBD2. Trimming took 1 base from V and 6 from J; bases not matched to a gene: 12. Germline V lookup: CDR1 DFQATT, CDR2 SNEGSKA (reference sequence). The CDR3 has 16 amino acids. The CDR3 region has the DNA TGCAGTGCTAGAGGGGGGGGACGGACGAAACTCAATGAGCAGTTCTTC. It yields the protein CSARGGGRTKLNEQFF.

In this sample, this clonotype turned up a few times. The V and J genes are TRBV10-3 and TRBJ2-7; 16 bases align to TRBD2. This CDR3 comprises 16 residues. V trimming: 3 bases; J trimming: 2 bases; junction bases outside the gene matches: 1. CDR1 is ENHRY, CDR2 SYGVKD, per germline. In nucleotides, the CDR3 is TGTGCCATCAGTGATGGGACTAGCGGGAGGGCCTACGAGCAGTACTTC. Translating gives CAISDGTSGRAYEQYF.

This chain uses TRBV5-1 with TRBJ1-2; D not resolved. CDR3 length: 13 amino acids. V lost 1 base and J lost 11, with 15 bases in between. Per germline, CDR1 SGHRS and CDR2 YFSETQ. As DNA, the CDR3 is TGCGCCAGCAGCTTGTCGGCAGATGCGAGGTACACCTTC. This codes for CASSLSADARYTF.

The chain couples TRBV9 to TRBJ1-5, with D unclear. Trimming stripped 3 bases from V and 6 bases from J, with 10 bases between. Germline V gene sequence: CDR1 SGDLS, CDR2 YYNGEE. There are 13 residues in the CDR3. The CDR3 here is CASSGGGAQPQHF. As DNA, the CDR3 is TGTGCCAGCAGCGGAGGTGGTGCTCAGCCCCAGCATTTT. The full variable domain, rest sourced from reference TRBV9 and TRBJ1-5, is DSGVTQTPKHLITATGQRVTLRCSPRSGDLSVYWYQQSLDQGLQFLIQYYNGEERAKGNILERFSAQQFPDLHSELNLSSLELGDSALYFCASSGGGAQPQHFGDGTRLSIL.

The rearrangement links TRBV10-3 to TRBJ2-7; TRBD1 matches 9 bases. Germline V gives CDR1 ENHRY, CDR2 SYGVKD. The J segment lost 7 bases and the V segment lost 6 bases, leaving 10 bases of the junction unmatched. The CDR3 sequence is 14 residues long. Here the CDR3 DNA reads TGTGCCATCAGGGAACCGGGACAGGGTGAAGAGCAGTACTTC. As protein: CAIREPGQGEEQYF.

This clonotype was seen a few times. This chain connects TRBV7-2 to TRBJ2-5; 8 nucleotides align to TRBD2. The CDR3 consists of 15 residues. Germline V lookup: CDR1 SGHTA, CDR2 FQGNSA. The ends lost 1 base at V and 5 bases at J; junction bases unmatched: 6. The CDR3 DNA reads TGTGCCAGCAGCTTAGATAGCGGGGTTTGGGAGACCCAGTACTTC. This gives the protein CASSLDSGVWETQYF.

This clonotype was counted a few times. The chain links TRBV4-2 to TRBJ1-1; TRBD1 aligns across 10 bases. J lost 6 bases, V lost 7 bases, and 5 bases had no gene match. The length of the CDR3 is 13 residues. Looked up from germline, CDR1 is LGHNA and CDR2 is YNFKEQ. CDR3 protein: CASTDRGPAEAFF. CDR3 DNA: TGTGCCAGCACAGACAGGGGGCCTGCTGAAGCTTTCTTT.

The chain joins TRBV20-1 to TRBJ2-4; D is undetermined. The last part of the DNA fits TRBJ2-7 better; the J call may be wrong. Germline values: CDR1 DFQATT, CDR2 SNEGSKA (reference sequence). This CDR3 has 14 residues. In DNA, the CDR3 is TGCAGTGCTAGAGCCGGCTTTTTCTCCTACGAGCAGTACTTC. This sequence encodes CSARAGFFSYEQYF.

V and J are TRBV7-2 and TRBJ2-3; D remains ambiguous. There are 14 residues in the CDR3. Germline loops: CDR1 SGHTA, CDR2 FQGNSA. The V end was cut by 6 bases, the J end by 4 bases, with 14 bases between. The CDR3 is CASRSGLWADTQYF. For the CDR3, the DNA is TGTGCCAGCAGGTCTGGGCTTTGGGCAGATACGCAGTATTTT.

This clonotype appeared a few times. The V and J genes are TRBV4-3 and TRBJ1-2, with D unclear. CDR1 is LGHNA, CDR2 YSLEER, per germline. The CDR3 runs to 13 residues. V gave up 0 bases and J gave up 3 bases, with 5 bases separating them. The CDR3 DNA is TGCGCCAGCAGCCAAGAGATACACTATGGCTACACCTTC. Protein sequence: CASSQEIHYGYTF.

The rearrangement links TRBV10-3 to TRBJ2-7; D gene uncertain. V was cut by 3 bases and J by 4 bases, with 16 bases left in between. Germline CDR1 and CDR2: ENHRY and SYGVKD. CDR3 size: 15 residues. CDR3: CAISDFGRAQYEQYF. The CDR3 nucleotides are TGTGCCATCAGTGACTTTGGAAGGGCCCAATACGAGCAGTACTTC.

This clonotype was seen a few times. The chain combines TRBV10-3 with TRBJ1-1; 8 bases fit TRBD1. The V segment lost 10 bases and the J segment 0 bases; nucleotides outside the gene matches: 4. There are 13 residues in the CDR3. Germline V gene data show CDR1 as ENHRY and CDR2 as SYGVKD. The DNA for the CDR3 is TGTGCCACCTGGGACAGGATGAACACTGAAGCTTTCTTT. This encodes CATWDRMNTEAFF.

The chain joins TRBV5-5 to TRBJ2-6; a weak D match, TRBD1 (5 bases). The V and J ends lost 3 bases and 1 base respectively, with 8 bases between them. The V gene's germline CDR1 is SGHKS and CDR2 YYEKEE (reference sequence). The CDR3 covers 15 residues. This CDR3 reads CASSSSGSGANVLTF. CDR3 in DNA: TGTGCCAGCAGCTCCTCAGGGTCTGGGGCCAACGTCCTGACTTTC.

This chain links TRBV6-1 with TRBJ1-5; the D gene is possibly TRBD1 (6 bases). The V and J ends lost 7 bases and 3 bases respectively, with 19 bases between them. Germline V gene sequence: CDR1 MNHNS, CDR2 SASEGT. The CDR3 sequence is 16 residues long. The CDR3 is CASTGTQTRANQPQHF. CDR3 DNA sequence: TGTGCCAGCACCGGGACACAAACCCGAGCCAATCAGCCCCAGCATTTT.